One sample yielded the 26 T cell receptor beta chains listed below, sequenced in a study of blood T cells in healthy people across ages. The second PCR ran about 6 to 12 cycles with a sample-barcoded 5' primer and J-beta primers. TCRdb re-analysed the 5' RACE reads in MiXCR, keeping a single row per CDR3 protein. The data contain 850,000 to 950,000 distinct CDR3 sequences, roughly 26% of them seen just once; the ten biggest clones take up roughly 17%. Sequencing used blood. These receptors were taken from a woman of 80 years or more in good health.

The gene calls are TRBV20-1 and TRBJ2-3; TRBD1 matches at 8 bases. Trimming took 7 bases from V and 6 from J; bases not matched to a gene: 6. The CDR3 has 12 amino acids. From germline, CDR1 is DFQATT and CDR2 SNEGSKA (reference sequence). The CDR3 spells CSVGQGSDTQYF. The CDR3 bases are TGCAGTGTAGGACAGGGCTCGGATACGCAGTATTTT.

Note on this clonotype: Germline is not matched at one junction end, which may reflect a read error. This chain links TRBV25-1 with TRBJ2-5, with D tentatively TRBD1 (6 bases). The CDR3 totals 14 residues. In germline, CDR1 is MGHDK, CDR2 SYGVNS. The CDR3 is CASSRVGGGETPYF. The CDR3 bases are TGTGCCAGCAGTCGGGTAGGGGGTGGGGAGACCCCGTACTTC.

The V gene is TRBV7-2, the J gene TRBJ2-1; no reliable D call. Germline V gene lookup returns CDR1 SGHTA and CDR2 FQGNSA. This CDR3 has 12 amino acids. Trimming removed 5 bases from V and 4 bases from J, with 6 bases in between. CDR3 region: CASSEAYNEQFF. The DNA for the CDR3 is TGTGCCAGCAGCGAAGCGTACAATGAGCAGTTCTTC.

This clonotype was seen just once. The rearrangement uses TRBV7-2 and TRBJ2-1; TRBD1 is a possible D gene (5 bases). V shed 5 bases and J shed 13 bases, with 15 bases lying between them. Germline CDR1 SGHTA, CDR2 FQGNSA. The CDR3 length is 12 residues. In nucleotides, the CDR3 is TGTGCCAGCAGCGATAGGGGTGAGACCCAGTTCTTC. It codes for CASSDRGETQFF.

With regard to this clonotype: This may be a read error: a much more frequent sequence differs by one nucleotide. The rearrangement uses TRBV15 and TRBJ2-7; 8 bases are a match to TRBD1. J was trimmed by 7 bases and V by 0 bases; bases with no gene match: 8. CDR3 length: 15 amino acids. The germline CDR1 and CDR2 sequences are LNHNV and YYDKDF (reference sequence). Here the CDR3 reads CATSRDLTGGNEQYF. The CDR3 nucleotides are TGTGCCACCAGCAGAGATCTCACAGGGGGAAATGAGCAGTACTTC.

In this sample, this clonotype turned up many times. The gene calls are TRBV5-4 and TRBJ2-7; D uncertain. From germline, CDR1 is SGHNT and CDR2 YYREEE (reference sequence). V lost 0 bases to trimming and J lost 3 bases, with 10 bases between them. The CDR3 is 14 residues long. The DNA of the CDR3 is TGTGCCAGCAGCTTGGCGGGCAGGCTCTACGAGCAGTACTTC. Residues: CASSLAGRLYEQYF.

This clonotype was detected many times. The chain carries TRBV7-2 and TRBJ2-7; 13 nucleotides line up with TRBD2. V was clipped by 5 bases and J by 2 bases; unmatched bases: 3. Germline V CDR1 and CDR2: SGHTA, FQGNSA. The CDR3 loop spans 15 amino acids. CDR3 nucleotide sequence: TGTGCCAGCAGCATCGGGACTAGCGGGACCTACGAGCAGTACTTC. Protein product: CASSIGTSGTYEQYF.

The table lists this clonotype with many counts. The chain uses TRBV6-6 and TRBJ1-2, with D possibly being TRBD1 (5 bases). CDR3 length: 13 amino acids. V was clipped by 7 bases and J by 8 bases, with 17 bases between them. CDR1 is MNHNY, CDR2 SVGAGI, per germline (reference sequence). In DNA form, the CDR3 reads TGTGCCAGCATAGCGGGGGATGGGATCGGCTACACCTTC. Protein: CASIAGDGIGYTF.

This clonotype has a count of ten or more. The chain joins TRBV4-3 to TRBJ2-1, with 8 nucleotides matching TRBD1. CDR1 and CDR2 (germline): LGHNA, YSLEER. Trimming at V came to 3 bases and at J to 1 base, leaving 2 bases not matched to a gene. This CDR3 region has 15 residues. DNA for the CDR3: TGCGCCAGCAGCCAGGGACAGGCGTCCTACAATGAGCAGTTCTTC. This sequence encodes CASSQGQASYNEQFF.

Concerning this clonotype itself: A far more abundant clone sits one base away, making this likely a read error. This rearrangement joins TRBV7-9 to TRBJ1-4; unclear D gene. The length of the CDR3 is 14 residues. V was trimmed by 0 bases and J by 0 bases, leaving 2 bases between them. Germline V CDR1 and CDR2: SEHNR, FQNEAQ (reference sequence). The CDR3 DNA sequence: TGTGCCAGCAGCTTAGCTACAACTAATGAAAAACTGTTTTTT. Encoded protein: CASSLATTNEKLFF.

Comment on this clonotype: The junction departs from the called germline gene at one end, perhaps through a read error. The chain combines TRBV6-6 with TRBJ2-6; D is possibly TRBD2 (7 bases). Germline-derived CDR1 and CDR2 are MNHNY and SVGAGI (reference sequence). This CDR3 is built from 13 residues. The DNA of the CDR3 is TGTGCCAGTTCGGGGGGCGGGGCCAACGTCCGGACTTTC. This sequence encodes CASSGGGANVRTF.

At least ten counts were recorded for this clonotype. The chain is built from TRBV7-9 and TRBJ2-7, with D perhaps matching TRBD1 or TRBD2 (5 bases each). Germline V CDR1 and CDR2: SEHNR, FQNEAQ (reference sequence). V was pared by 3 bases and J by 5 bases, with 17 bases between. The CDR3 totals 15 residues. CDR3 protein: CASSFGDPSRDEQYF. The CDR3 nucleotides are TGTGCCAGCAGCTTTGGGGACCCAAGCAGGGACGAGCAGTACTTC.

This clonotype was recorded a few times. A clone one base away is much larger, so this may be a read error. The chain is built from TRBV20-1 and TRBJ1-2; D is possibly TRBD1 (5 bases). CDR3 length equals 16 residues. Germline V gives CDR1 DFQATT, CDR2 SNEGSKA (reference sequence). Deletions cut 0 bases from V and 2 bases from J, with 16 bases between. Written as DNA, the CDR3 is TGCAGTGCTAGAGATCAGGGCAGGCTGGCGAACTATGGCTACACCTTC. Translation: CSARDQGRLANYGYTF.

Only one count was recorded for this clonotype. The rearrangement joins TRBV11-2 to TRBJ1-2; possibly TRBD1 for D (5 bases). Trimming cost V 0 bases and J 4 bases, with 12 bases left between them. CDR3 length: 15 residues. Germline lookup yields CDR1 SGHAT and CDR2 FQNNGV. The DNA of the CDR3 is TGTGCCAGCAGCTTAGACCCAGACAGTCGCTATGGCTACACCTTC. It yields the protein CASSLDPDSRYGYTF.

This clonotype was counted a single time. The gene calls are TRBV12-3 or TRBV12-4 and TRBJ2-3; D may be TRBD1 (6 bases). CDR3 length: 17 residues. V lost 3 bases, J lost 4 bases, and 20 bases lay in between. CDR3 amino acids: CASSFSLAGQRADTQYF. The CDR3 DNA reads TGTGCCAGCAGTTTTAGTCTCGCAGGACAGAGAGCAGATACGCAGTATTTT.

This chain joins TRBV7-2 and TRBJ2-5; 7 nucleotides match TRBD1. Trimming took 5 bases from V and 11 from J; bases not matched to a gene: 11. CDR3 length: 13 residues. The germline V gene encodes CDR1 SGHTA and CDR2 FQGNSA. CDR3 bases: TGTGCCAGCAGCCAAGACAGGGTGGGGGAGCAGTACTTC. It encodes CASSQDRVGEQYF.

This clonotype was seen ten or more times. This chain connects TRBV2 to TRBJ2-5; 10 bases line up with TRBD1. The CDR3 runs 15 residues. V gave up 7 bases and J gave up 5 bases; unmatched junction bases: 10. Germline V gene sequence: CDR1 SNHLY, CDR2 FYNNEI. The CDR3 DNA reads as TGTGCCAGCACCCTCCCGGGACAGGGGTTGGAGACCCAGTACTTC. Its protein is CASTLPGQGLETQYF.

This clonotype was found many times. V usage is TRBV5-1 and J usage is TRBJ2-7; no firm D call. The CDR3 extends over 15 amino acids. Germline V lookup: CDR1 SGHRS, CDR2 YFSETQ. V was pared by 0 bases and J by 3 bases, with 13 bases between. CDR3 residues: CASSLDGQKGYEQYF. CDR3 coding DNA: TGCGCCAGCAGCTTGGATGGGCAAAAAGGCTACGAGCAGTACTTC.

This clonotype has ten or more counts. The chain combines TRBV28 with TRBJ1-2; D might be TRBD1 (5 bases). V was trimmed by 4 bases and J by 0 bases, leaving 9 bases between them. Germline V gene sequence: CDR1 MDHEN, CDR2 SYDVKM. The CDR3 has 14 amino acids. In DNA, the CDR3 is TGTGCCAGCAGTTCGGGGGGTCCTAACTATGGCTACACCTTC. It translates to CASSSGGPNYGYTF.

A word on this clonotype: A much larger clone lies one base from this, so it may be a read error. The chain combines TRBV24-1 with TRBJ2-1, with D possibly matching TRBD1 (6 bases). This CDR3 has 15 amino acids. Germline assignment: CDR1 KGHDR and CDR2 SFDVKD. The CDR3 here is CATSDIRDINNKQFF. CDR3 DNA sequence: TGTGCCACCAGTGATATCCGGGACATCAACAATAAGCAGTTCTTC.

This clonotype was counted many times. A much larger clonotype is one base distant, so this may be a read error. The chain has TRBV7-2 and TRBJ1-2; 7 positions match TRBD1. The CDR3 has 18 amino acids. The germline CDR1 and CDR2 sequences are SGHTA and FQGNSA. V lost 4 bases, J lost 0 bases, and 14 bases stayed unmatched. As DNA, the CDR3 is TGTGCCAGCAGCTCGCCGACAGGGAGGAGGGGATCTAACTATGGCTACACCTTC. Its translation is CASSSPTGRRGSNYGYTF.

In this sample, this clonotype turned up many times. The V call is TRBV18, the J call TRBJ2-5; TRBD1 aligns across 8 bases. The CDR3 runs 17 residues. After removal of 3 bases from V and 1 base from J, the junction contained 10 bases not matched to a gene. Germline V gene sequence: CDR1 KGHSH, CDR2 LQKENI. CDR3 in amino acids: CASSPLFPGQAQETQYF. The CDR3 coding sequence is TGTGCCAGCTCACCCCTATTCCCGGGACAGGCCCAAGAGACCCAGTACTTC.

The chain carries TRBV5-5 and TRBJ1-2; 9 nucleotides agree with TRBD1. The length of the CDR3 is 14 residues. CDR1 and CDR2 from the germline V gene are SGHKS and YYEKEE (reference sequence). V was clipped by 4 bases and J by 6 bases; unmatched bases: 7. The CDR3 nucleotides are TGTGCCAGCAGCGGTTTGACAGGGGGGAATGGCTACACCTTC. Protein sequence: CASSGLTGGNGYTF.

This clonotype was seen a handful of times. The V gene is TRBV3-1, the J gene TRBJ2-5, with no clear D. The V end was cut by 1 base, the J end by 1 base, with 10 bases between. CDR3 size: 15 residues. Germline lookup yields CDR1 LGHDT and CDR2 YNNKEL (reference sequence). The chain's CDR3 is CASSQVAGLQETQYF. The CDR3 DNA sequence: TGTGCCAGCAGCCAAGTAGCTGGGCTCCAAGAGACCCAGTACTTC.

At least ten counts were recorded for this clonotype. This rearrangement joins TRBV29-1 to TRBJ1-5; D remains ambiguous. Germline V CDR1 and CDR2: SQVTM, ANQGSEA. The length of the CDR3 is 13 residues. Between the trimmed V and J ends, which lost 5 bases and 6 bases, there was a span of 14 bases. The CDR3 DNA is TGCAGCGTTATCGATAGGGTTGGTCAGCCCCAGCATTTT. Amino acids: CSVIDRVGQPQHF.

The CDR3 DNA follows: TGTGCCAGCAGCTTAGGGACTAGCGGGCGCCTAGGGAACATTCAGTACTTC. This sequence encodes CASSLGTSGRLGNIQYF. V gene TRBV7-2 combines with J gene TRBJ2-4, with 11 bases aligning to TRBD2. The CDR3 runs to 17 residues. CDR1 and CDR2 from the germline V gene are SGHTA and FQGNSA. With 1 base clipped from V and 7 bases from J, the junction kept 9 bases outside the gene matches. The variable domain in full, completed from reference TRBV7-2 and TRBJ2-4, reads GAGVSQSPSNKVTEKGKDVELRCDPISGHTALYWYRQSLGQGLEFLIYFQGNSAPDKSGLPSDRFSAERTGGSVSTLTIQRTQQEDSAVYLCASSLGTSGRLGNIQYFGAGTRLSVL.